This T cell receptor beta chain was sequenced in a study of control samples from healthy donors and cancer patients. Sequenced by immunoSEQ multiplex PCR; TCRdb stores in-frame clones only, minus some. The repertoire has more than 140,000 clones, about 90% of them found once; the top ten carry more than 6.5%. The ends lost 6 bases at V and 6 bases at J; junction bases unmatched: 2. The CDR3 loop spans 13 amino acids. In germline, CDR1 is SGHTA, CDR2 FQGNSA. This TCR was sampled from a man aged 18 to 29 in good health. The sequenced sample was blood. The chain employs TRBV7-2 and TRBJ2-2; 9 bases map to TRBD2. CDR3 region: CASRRGGPGELFF. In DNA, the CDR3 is TGTGCCAGCAGGCGGGGGGGCCCCGGGGAGCTGTTTTTT.